These 12 T cell receptor beta chains came from one sample sequenced in a study of early T cells in non-severe SARS-CoV-2 infection (dated by TCRdb to 2020 to 2023). Library preparation employed 5' RACE. The instrument was a NextSeq 500. Clones were called with MiXCR by TCRdb after fastp trimmed the public reads at Q25, and only in-frame beta chains were retained. Rows matching on CDR3 protein sequence are summarized as one entry with the most common DNA and genes. The sample profile shows tens of thousands of distinct CDR3 sequences; 9.5% to 15% of them were found once. 1.3% of the sample is held by the ten biggest clonotypes. Sequencing used whole blood. Receptor source: an adult who was a healthcare worker with PCR-confirmed SARS-CoV-2 infection or an uninfected control (not recorded which).

This clonotype was observed a few times. DNA for the CDR3: TGTGCCTGGAGTGTACAGTTGCCCGGGGACACCATATATTTT. Amino acid sequence: CAWSVQLPGDTIYF. V and J are TRBV30 and TRBJ1-3; D is unresolved. Germline CDR1 and CDR2: GTSNPN and SVGIG (reference sequence). Trimming took off 0 bases at V and 8 bases at J, with 14 bases between the two ends. This CDR3 contains 14 residues.

This clonotype has at least ten counts. The chain links TRBV19 to TRBJ2-7; 11 nucleotides align to TRBD1. CDR1 is LNHDA, CDR2 SQIVND, per germline (reference sequence). After removal of 5 bases from V and 5 bases from J, the junction contained 5 bases not matched to a gene. CDR3 length: 14 residues. As DNA, the CDR3 is TGTGCCAGTAGTCGGACAGGGGGCCACAACGAGCAGTACTTC. This encodes CASSRTGGHNEQYF.

This clonotype was observed many times. The chain employs TRBV29-1 and TRBJ2-5; D not certain. V was clipped by 3 bases and J by 0 bases, with 17 bases between them. This CDR3 contains 16 residues. CDR1 and CDR2 (germline): SQVTM, ANQGSEA. CDR3 DNA: TGCAGCGTTGACAGTCGACTTACAACCAACCAAGAGACCCAGTACTTC. This translates into CSVDSRLTTNQETQYF.

This clonotype was seen ten or more times. The gene calls are TRBV27 and TRBJ1-2; D is perhaps TRBD1 (5 bases). Germline CDR1 MNHEY, CDR2 SMNVEV (reference sequence). V lost 2 bases and J 3 bases, leaving 7 bases between the germline ends. This CDR3 has 13 residues. The CDR3 is CASSLRGDYGYTF. Here the CDR3 DNA reads TGTGCCAGCAGTTTACGAGGGGACTATGGCTACACCTTC.

This clonotype was seen ten or more times. This chain connects TRBV12-5 to TRBJ2-3; TRBD1 matches 8 bases. After removal of 5 bases from V and 2 bases from J, the junction contained 15 bases not matched to a gene. Germline V lookup: CDR1 LGHNT, CDR2 FRNRAP. The CDR3 length is 18 residues. The CDR3 sequence is CASGLAGTGNLLTDTQYF. The CDR3 DNA reads TGTGCTAGTGGTCTCGCCGGGACAGGCAACTTACTCACAGATACGCAGTATTTT.

This clonotype has just a few counts. V usage is TRBV7-2 and J usage is TRBJ2-3, with 9 bases aligning to TRBD2. The CDR3 is 16 residues long. Germline V gene lookup returns CDR1 SGHTA and CDR2 FQGNSA. V lost 5 bases, J lost 5 bases, and 11 bases stayed unmatched. CDR3 loop: CASSLSGAGGQDTQYF. CDR3 sequence (DNA): TGTGCCAGCAGCCTTAGTGGGGCGGGGGGGCAAGATACGCAGTATTTT.

This clonotype appeared many times. The chain joins TRBV27 to TRBJ1-6, with D maybe TRBD1 (5 bases). Germline CDR1 reads MNHEY; CDR2 reads SMNVEV (reference sequence). V lost 2 bases to trimming and J lost 2 bases, with 10 bases between them. The CDR3 contains 16 residues. The CDR3 sequence: CASSLSAGPYNSPLHF. The DNA for the CDR3 is TGTGCCAGCAGTTTAAGTGCGGGACCCTATAATTCACCCCTCCACTTT.

The chain has TRBV4-2 and TRBJ2-5, with 13 bases that match TRBD2. Germline CDR1 and CDR2: LGHNA and YNFKEQ. The V gene end was trimmed by 2 bases and the J gene end by 5 bases; junction bases not matched to a gene: 8. The CDR3 is 17 residues long. The CDR3 nucleotides are TGTGCCAGCAGCCAACGGACTAGCGGGGGCCTGGGGGAGACCCAGTACTTC. It specifies CASSQRTSGGLGETQYF.

This clonotype was recorded many times. The V gene is TRBV27, the J gene TRBJ2-7; D remains unclear. The CDR3 extends over 15 amino acids. V shed 1 base and J shed 2 bases, with 12 bases lying between them. Germline CDR1 is MNHEY and CDR2 is SMNVEV (reference sequence). In DNA form, the CDR3 reads TGTGCCAGCAGTTTATTGCCGGCCTCCACCTACGAGCAGTACTTC. Amino acid sequence: CASSLLPASTYEQYF.

The table lists this clonotype with a few counts. The chain has TRBV11-2 and TRBJ2-2, with D possibly called TRBD1 or TRBD2 (6 bases each). This CDR3 region has 13 residues. Trimming shortened V by 1 base and J by 9 bases, and 9 bases separated the two germline ends. Germline CDR1 is SGHAT and CDR2 is FQNNGV. CDR3 in amino acids: CASSLGGAWELFF. CDR3 sequence (DNA): TGTGCCAGCAGCTTAGGGGGGGCCTGGGAGCTGTTTTTT.

This clonotype has just a few counts. The rearrangement uses TRBV7-8 and TRBJ2-7; 9 nucleotides line up with TRBD1. Germline V CDR1 and CDR2: SGHVS, FQNEAQ. CDR3 size: 15 residues. Trimming removed 7 bases from V and 5 bases from J; junction bases left unmatched: 12. In DNA, the CDR3 is TGTGCCAGCATCCCGAGCTCAAGGACAGGGGACGAGCAGTACTTC. Translated: CASIPSSRTGDEQYF. The variable domain in full, completed from reference TRBV7-8 and TRBJ2-7, reads GAGVSQSPRYKVAKRGQDVALRCDPISGHVSLFWYQQALGQGPEFLTYFQNEAQLDKSGLPSDRFFAERPEGSVSTLKIQRTQQEDSAVYLCASIPSSRTGDEQYFGPGTRLTVT.

This clonotype was counted ten times or more. The gene calls are TRBV12-3 or TRBV12-4 and TRBJ2-5, with 9 bases fitting TRBD1. This CDR3 comprises 18 residues. Unmatched junction bases numbered 17, after V lost 5 bases and J lost 4 bases. The CDR3 DNA reads TGTGCCAGCAGTGATGATTGGGACAGGGCGAGGGTCGGAGAGACCCAGTACTTC. Translated: CASSDDWDRARVGETQYF.